These 25 T cell receptor beta chains were all obtained from the same sample, sequenced in a study of identical twins (dated by TCRdb to about 2016). The library relied on 5' RACE. Instrument on record: Illumina HiSeq 2000. TCRdb ran its own pipeline on the public reads, namely fastp trimming at Q25 and MiXCR clone calling, and kept in-frame beta chains. Each CDR3 protein appears once, grouped with its most common genes and DNA. The sample yields 500,000 to 700,000 distinct CDR3 sequences; just over 7% were counted once. About 1.6% of the sample belongs to the ten largest clones. The same data also contributed to another study, on yellow fever vaccine responses in identical twins.

The material sequenced was PBMCs. All receptors come from a woman aged 18-30 years in good health.

The chain uses TRBV28 and TRBJ1-1; D is unresolved. Trimming shortened V by 3 bases and J by 1 base, and 9 bases separated the two germline ends. Germline V gene lookup returns CDR1 MDHEN and CDR2 SYDVKM. The CDR3 is 14 residues long. Here the CDR3 reads CASSFGWTNTEAFF. DNA of the CDR3: TGTGCCAGCAGTTTCGGGTGGACGAACACTGAAGCTTTCTTT. The complete variable domain, with remaining parts taken from reference TRBV28 and TRBJ1-1, reads DVKVTQSSRYLVKRTGEKVFLECVQDMDHENMFWYRQDPGLGLRLIYFSYDVKMKEKGDIPEGYSVSREKKERFSLILESASTNQTSMYLCASSFGWTNTEAFFGQGTRLTVV.

This clonotype was detected only a few times. The rearrangement links TRBV24-1 to TRBJ2-1, with D perhaps matching TRBD2 (6 bases). V was pared by 6 bases and J by 1 base, with 9 bases between. This CDR3 spans 14 amino acids. CDR1 and CDR2 from the germline V gene are KGHDR and SFDVKD. The CDR3 is CATSRENSYNEQFF. CDR3 nucleotide sequence: TGTGCCACCAGTCGGGAGAATTCCTACAATGAGCAGTTCTTC.

This clonotype was detected many times. V is TRBV29-1 and J is TRBJ1-2; the match to TRBD1 covers 7 bases. The CDR3 runs to 11 residues. The V gene's germline CDR1 is SQVTM and CDR2 ANQGSEA. The V segment lost 6 bases and the J segment 8 bases; nucleotides outside the gene matches: 6. CDR3 region: CSVQTGNGYTF. The CDR3 bases are TGCAGCGTCCAGACAGGGAACGGCTACACCTTC.

The chain uses TRBV6-1 and TRBJ2-2; tentative D call: TRBD1 (5 bases). CDR3 length: 14 amino acids. The germline V and J ends were trimmed by 4 bases and 0 bases, with 6 bases remaining between them. Germline V CDR1 and CDR2: MNHNS, SASEGT. CDR3 amino acids: CASSGQSNTGELFF. The DNA of the CDR3 is TGTGCCAGCAGTGGACAGTCGAACACCGGGGAGCTGTTTTTT.

This clonotype was recorded a few times. The chain uses TRBV10-3 and TRBJ2-2; the D gene is possibly TRBD1 (6 bases). V was shortened by 10 bases and J by 2 bases, with 11 bases between the two germline ends. This CDR3 is 13 amino acids long. Germline-derived CDR1 and CDR2 are ENHRY and SYGVKD. The CDR3 DNA sequence: TGTGCCACCCAGGACAGTAACACCGGGGAGCTGTTTTTT. Its translation: CATQDSNTGELFF.

This clonotype was picked up many times. CDR3 residues: CASSLGQGNEKLFF. DNA of the CDR3: TGTGCCAGCAGCCTCGGACAGGGTAATGAAAAACTGTTTTTT. V is TRBV12-3 or TRBV12-4 and J is TRBJ1-4, with 8 positions matching TRBD1. V trimming: 6 bases; J trimming: 4 bases; junction bases outside the gene matches: 4. This CDR3 comprises 14 residues.

This chain connects TRBV7-2 to TRBJ2-1; tentatively, D is TRBD1 (6 bases). The CDR3 runs to 15 residues. CDR1 is SGHTA and CDR2 is FQGNSA in the germline V gene. V was pared by 6 bases and J by 4 bases, with 16 bases between. Here the CDR3 DNA reads TGTGCCAGCAGTTCCGACAGGATTATTTACAATGAGCAGTTCTTC. Translated, it gives CASSSDRIIYNEQFF.

The chain employs TRBV5-1 and TRBJ2-1; D is unclear. This CDR3 is built from 15 residues. From germline, CDR1 is SGHRS and CDR2 YFSETQ. V was clipped by 4 bases and J by 1 base, with 12 bases between them. CDR3 in DNA: TGCGCCAGCAGCAACAGAAAAAGTTCCTACAATGAGCAGTTCTTC. This codes for CASSNRKSSYNEQFF.

This rearrangement joins TRBV18 to TRBJ2-6; 10 nucleotides match TRBD1. Germline V CDR1 and CDR2: KGHSH, LQKENI. The CDR3 runs to 19 residues. V was pared by 3 bases and J by 2 bases, with 10 bases of the junction left unmatched. CDR3 sequence reads: CASSPLFKGTGAGANVLTF. CDR3 DNA sequence: TGTGCCAGCTCACCGTTATTCAAGGGGACAGGGGCTGGGGCCAACGTCCTGACTTTC.

This sequence joins TRBV4-1 and TRBJ1-1; no clear D gene. The germline gives CDR1 MGHRA, CDR2 YSYEKL. Trimming removed 1 base at V and 0 bases at J, with 6 bases between. The CDR3 has 14 residues. The CDR3 nucleotides are TGCGCCAGCAGCCAAGTTCTTGTGAACACTGAAGCTTTCTTT. Protein product: CASSQVLVNTEAFF.

This clonotype occurred a few times. The V call is TRBV18, the J call TRBJ2-1; D assignment may be TRBD1 or TRBD2 (6 bases each). The germline V gene encodes CDR1 KGHSH and CDR2 LQKENI. The CDR3 loop spans 16 amino acids. V was shortened by 0 bases and J by 2 bases, with 11 bases between the two germline ends. CDR3 protein: CASSPPTGATYNEQFF. Written as DNA, the CDR3 is TGTGCCAGCTCACCACCGACGGGGGCTACCTACAATGAGCAGTTCTTC.

In nucleotides, the CDR3 is TGCGCCAGCAGCTTCTCGCGGGGGGGCCGGATTGACACAGATACGCAGTATTTT. Translating gives CASSFSRGGRIDTDTQYF. V and J are TRBV5-1 and TRBJ2-3; TRBD2 aligns across 9 bases. V was clipped by 2 bases and J by 2 bases; unmatched bases: 12. Per germline, CDR1 SGHRS and CDR2 YFSETQ. The CDR3 is 18 amino acids.

The gene calls are TRBV5-4 and TRBJ2-2; 8 bases align to TRBD2. V was clipped by 4 bases and J by 4 bases; unmatched bases: 12. Germline V CDR1 and CDR2: SGHNT, YYREEE (reference sequence). The CDR3 is 17 amino acids. The CDR3 here is CASSGVGAGAGTGELFF. As DNA, the CDR3 is TGTGCCAGCAGCGGGGTGGGAGCGGGAGCGGGCACCGGGGAGCTGTTTTTT.

This clonotype was picked up many times. The chain combines TRBV10-3 with TRBJ2-7; D is possibly TRBD2 (6 bases). Germline values: CDR1 ENHRY, CDR2 SYGVKD. The CDR3 totals 15 residues. Trimming stripped 1 base from V and 3 bases from J, with 13 bases between. The CDR3 spells CAISEYAGLYYEQYF. CDR3 nucleotides: TGTGCCATCAGTGAGTACGCGGGACTCTACTACGAGCAGTACTTC.

This clonotype occurred a few times. The J gene is TRBJ2-1, the V gene TRBV12-3 or TRBV12-4, with 12 bases matching TRBD2. After removal of 5 bases from V and 9 bases from J, the junction contained 8 bases not matched to a gene. This CDR3 contains 15 residues. The CDR3 protein is CASSPWTSGVSEQFF. The CDR3, as DNA: TGTGCCAGCAGTCCCTGGACTAGCGGGGTCAGTGAGCAGTTCTTC.

This chain joins TRBV3-1 and TRBJ1-1; D is undetermined. V lost 4 bases and J 6 bases, leaving 18 bases between the germline ends. The CDR3 length is 15 residues. CDR1 and CDR2 (germline): LGHDT, YNNKEL (reference sequence). The CDR3 region is CASSLVGRNRAEAFF. As DNA, the CDR3 is TGTGCCAGCAGCCTAGTAGGACGGAACCGGGCTGAAGCTTTCTTT.

This clonotype was counted between two and nine times. This sequence joins TRBV2 and TRBJ2-1; no firm D call. This CDR3 is 12 amino acids long. The germline gives CDR1 SNHLY, CDR2 FYNNEI. The V and J ends lost 8 bases and 6 bases respectively, with 11 bases between them. CDR3 region: CASQELGNEQFF. The CDR3 DNA sequence: TGTGCCAGCCAAGAGCTAGGCAATGAGCAGTTCTTC.

Only a few counts were recorded for this clonotype. The V gene is TRBV11-2, the J gene TRBJ2-3; 7 bases are a match to TRBD2. V lost 1 base to trimming and J lost 6 bases; unmatched junction nucleotides: 10. This CDR3 spans 16 amino acids. Germline lookup yields CDR1 SGHAT and CDR2 FQNNGV. For the CDR3, the DNA is TGTGCCAGCAGCTTAGGGGCGACTAGCCGGGCGGATACGCAGTATTTT. It codes for CASSLGATSRADTQYF.

This clonotype was counted between two and nine times. The gene calls are TRBV15 and TRBJ2-5; 8 nucleotides agree with TRBD2. This CDR3 contains 16 residues. With V trimmed by 5 bases and J by 0 bases, 8 bases remained unmatched. The germline CDR1 and CDR2 sequences are LNHNV and YYDKDF (reference sequence). CDR3 region: CATSYTSGAYQETQYF. The CDR3 bases are TGTGCCACCAGCTACACTAGCGGCGCGTACCAAGAGACCCAGTACTTC.

The genes are TRBV12-3 or TRBV12-4 and TRBJ2-5, with D unresolved. With 2 bases removed from V and 8 bases from J, the gap between germline ends came to 6 bases. The CDR3 is 11 amino acids. CDR3: CASSLRLTQYF. The CDR3 nucleotides are TGTGCCAGCAGTTTACGTCTTACCCAGTACTTC.

The chain couples TRBV4-1 to TRBJ2-7, with 9 bases matching TRBD2. CDR3 size: 16 residues. Trimming at V came to 0 bases and at J to 1 base, leaving 4 bases not matched to a gene. The V gene's germline CDR1 is MGHRA and CDR2 YSYEKL. CDR3 DNA sequence: TGCGCCAGCAGCCAAGATGAAGCGGGAGGTTCCTACGAGCAGTACTTC. Translating it yields CASSQDEAGGSYEQYF.

This clonotype was found many times. The J gene is TRBJ1-1, the V gene TRBV2; no reliable D call. V lost 7 bases to trimming and J lost 3 bases, with 15 bases between them. The CDR3 is 14 residues long. CDR1 and CDR2 (germline): SNHLY, FYNNEI. CDR3 in amino acids: CASKATRSDTEAFF. The CDR3 nucleotides are TGTGCCAGCAAGGCCACGCGTTCGGACACTGAAGCTTTCTTT.

In this sample, this clonotype turned up many times. The CDR3 DNA reads TGTGCCAGCAGAAAAACGGGAGCGGGCGGGGAGCTGTTTTTT. Amino acids: CASRKTGAGGELFF. V and J are TRBV12-3 or TRBV12-4 and TRBJ2-2, with D maybe TRBD2 (6 bases). The length of the CDR3 is 14 residues. Trimming took 6 bases from V and 7 from J, leaving 15 bases between them.

This clonotype was seen repeatedly, ten times or more. This chain joins TRBV5-1 and TRBJ2-2, with D perhaps matching TRBD2 (6 bases). Per the germline V gene, CDR1 is SGHRS and CDR2 is YFSETQ. With 4 bases removed from V and 5 bases from J, the gap between germline ends came to 21 bases. The CDR3 length is 17 residues. CDR3 nucleotide sequence: TGCGCCAGCAGCCAAGGAGTCGGGGGACTGGGAACCGGGGAGCTGTTTTTT. Its protein product is CASSQGVGGLGTGELFF.

This clonotype occurred many times. The V and J genes are TRBV5-6 and TRBJ2-3, with D perhaps TRBD2 (5 bases). The CDR3 sequence is 16 residues long. Germline CDR1 and CDR2: SGHDT and YYEEEE. V was shortened by 2 bases and J by 4 bases, with 17 bases between the two germline ends. CDR3: CASSFLLPKAADTQYF. The DNA for the CDR3 is TGTGCCAGCAGCTTTTTGCTCCCCAAAGCGGCAGATACGCAGTATTTT.